This T cell receptor beta chain was sequenced during a study of glioma-infiltrating T cells after dendritic cell vaccination. Whole-study context: Patients had newly diagnosed or recurrent glioblastoma and received dendritic cell vaccines.

This CDR3 is built from 14 residues. Germline-derived CDR1 and CDR2 are SGHTA and FQGNSA. Germline trimming cut 5 bases from V and 8 bases from J; bases unmatched to any gene: 8. TCRdb's copy holds only in-frame clones and misses some; the assay was immunoSEQ multiplex PCR. The sample shows tens of thousands of clones, roughly 82% of them seen only once. The sequences come from blood, collected before dendritic cell vaccination. The clonotype was recovered from a human donor with glioblastoma. This sequence joins TRBV7-2 and TRBJ1-4, with 7 bases fitting TRBD1. The CDR3 DNA reads TGTGCCAGCAGCCACGACAGGGTAGGGGAAAAACTGTTTTTT. Amino acid sequence: CASSHDRVGEKLFF.